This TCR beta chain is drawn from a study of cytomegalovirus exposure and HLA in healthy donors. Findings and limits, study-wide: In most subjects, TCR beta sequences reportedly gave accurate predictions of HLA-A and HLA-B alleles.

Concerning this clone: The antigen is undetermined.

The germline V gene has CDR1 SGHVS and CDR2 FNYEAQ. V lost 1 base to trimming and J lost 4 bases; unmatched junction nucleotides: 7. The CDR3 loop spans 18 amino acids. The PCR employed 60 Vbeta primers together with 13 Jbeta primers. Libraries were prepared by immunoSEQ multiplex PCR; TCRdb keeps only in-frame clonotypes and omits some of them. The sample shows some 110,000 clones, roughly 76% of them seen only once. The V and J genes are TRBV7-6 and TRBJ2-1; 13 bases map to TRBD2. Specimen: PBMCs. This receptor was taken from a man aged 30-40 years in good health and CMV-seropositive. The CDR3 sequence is CASSLGRTSGGLYNEQFF. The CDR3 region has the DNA TGTGCCAGCAGCTTAGGGAGGACTAGCGGGGGACTTTACAATGAGCAGTTCTTC.